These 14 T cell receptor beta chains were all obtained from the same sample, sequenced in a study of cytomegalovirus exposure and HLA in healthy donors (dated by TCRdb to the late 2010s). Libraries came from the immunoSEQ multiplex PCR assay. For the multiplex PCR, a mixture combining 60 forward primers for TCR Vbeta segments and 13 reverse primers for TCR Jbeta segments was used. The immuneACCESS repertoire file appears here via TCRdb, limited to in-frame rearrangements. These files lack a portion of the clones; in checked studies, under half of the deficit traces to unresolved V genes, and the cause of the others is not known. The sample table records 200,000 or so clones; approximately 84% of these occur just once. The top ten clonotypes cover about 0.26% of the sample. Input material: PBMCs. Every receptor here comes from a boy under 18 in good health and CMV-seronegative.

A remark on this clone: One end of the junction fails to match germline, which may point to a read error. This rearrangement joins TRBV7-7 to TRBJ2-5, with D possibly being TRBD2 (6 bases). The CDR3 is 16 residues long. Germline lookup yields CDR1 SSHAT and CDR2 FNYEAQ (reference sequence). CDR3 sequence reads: CASSFGLRLGQETQYF. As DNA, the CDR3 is TGTGCTAGCAGCTTCGGTCTCCGACTAGGCCAAGAGACCCAGTACTTC.

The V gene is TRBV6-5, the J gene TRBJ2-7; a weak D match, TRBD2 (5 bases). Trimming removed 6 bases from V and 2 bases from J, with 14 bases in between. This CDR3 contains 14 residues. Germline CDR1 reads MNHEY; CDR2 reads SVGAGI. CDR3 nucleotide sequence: TGTGCCAGCAGCTTGGATCCCGGGGCCTACGAGCAGTACTTC. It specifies CASSLDPGAYEQYF.

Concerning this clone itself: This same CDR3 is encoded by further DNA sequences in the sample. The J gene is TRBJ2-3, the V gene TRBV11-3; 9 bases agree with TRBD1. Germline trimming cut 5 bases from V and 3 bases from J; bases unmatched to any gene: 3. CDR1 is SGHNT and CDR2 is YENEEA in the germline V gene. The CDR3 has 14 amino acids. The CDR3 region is CASSPGQGTDTQYF. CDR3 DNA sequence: TGTGCCAGCAGCCCGGGACAGGGTACAGATACGCAGTATTTT.

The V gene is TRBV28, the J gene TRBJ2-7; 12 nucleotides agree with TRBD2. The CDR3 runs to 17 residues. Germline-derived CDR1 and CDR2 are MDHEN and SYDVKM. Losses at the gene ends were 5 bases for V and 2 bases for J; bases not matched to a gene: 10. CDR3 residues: CASSVILAGGPAYEQYF. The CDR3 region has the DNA TGTGCCAGCAGTGTGATTCTAGCGGGAGGGCCGGCCTACGAGCAGTACTTC. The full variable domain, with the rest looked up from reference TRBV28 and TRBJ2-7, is DVKVTQSSRYLVKRTGEKVFLECVQDMDHENMFWYRQDPGLGLRLIYFSYDVKMKEKGDIPEGYSVSREKKERFSLILESASTNQTSMYLCASSVILAGGPAYEQYFGPGTRLTVT.

CDR3 protein: CASSLGTGAEQYF. The CDR3 DNA reads as TGTGCCAGCAGCTTGGGGACAGGGGCCGAGCAGTACTTC. The chain employs TRBV7-9 and TRBJ2-7; 10 nucleotides agree with TRBD1. With 3 bases clipped from V and 6 bases from J, the junction kept 2 bases outside the gene matches. In germline, CDR1 is SEHNR, CDR2 FQNEAQ (reference sequence). The CDR3 loop spans 13 amino acids.

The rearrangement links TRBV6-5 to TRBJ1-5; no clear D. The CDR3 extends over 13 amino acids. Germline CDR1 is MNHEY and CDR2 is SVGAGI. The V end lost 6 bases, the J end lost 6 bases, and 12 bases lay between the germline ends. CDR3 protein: CASRTGVGQPQHF. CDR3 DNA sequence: TGTGCCAGCAGAACCGGGGTCGGTCAGCCCCAGCATTTT.

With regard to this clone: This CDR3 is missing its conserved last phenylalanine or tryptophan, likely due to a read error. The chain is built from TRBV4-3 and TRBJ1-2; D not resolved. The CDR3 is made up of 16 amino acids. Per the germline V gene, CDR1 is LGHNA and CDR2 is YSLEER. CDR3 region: CASSKDAARSDYGYTL. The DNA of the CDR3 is TGCGCCAGCAGCAAAGATGCGGCCAGGTCAGACTATGGCTACACCCTC.

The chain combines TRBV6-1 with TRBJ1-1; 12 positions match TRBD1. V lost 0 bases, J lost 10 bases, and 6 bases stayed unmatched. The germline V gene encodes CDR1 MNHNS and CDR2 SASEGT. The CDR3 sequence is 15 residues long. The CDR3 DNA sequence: TGTGCCAGCAGTGAAGCTGGGACAGGGGGCTTGGTAGCTTTCTTT. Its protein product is CASSEAGTGGLVAFF.

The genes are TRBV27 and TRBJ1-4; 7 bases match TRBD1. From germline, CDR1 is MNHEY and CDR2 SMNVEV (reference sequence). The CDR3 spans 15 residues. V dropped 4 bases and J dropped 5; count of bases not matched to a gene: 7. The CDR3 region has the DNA TGTGCCAGCAGTTATAGGACAGGCTGGAATGAAAAACTGTTTTTT. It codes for CASSYRTGWNEKLFF.

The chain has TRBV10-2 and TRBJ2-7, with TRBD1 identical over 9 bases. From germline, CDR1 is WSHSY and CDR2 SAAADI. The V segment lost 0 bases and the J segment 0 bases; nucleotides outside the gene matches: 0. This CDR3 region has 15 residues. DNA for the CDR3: TGCGCCAGCAGTGAGTCGGACAGGGGCTCCTACGAGCAGTACTTC. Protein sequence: CASSESDRGSYEQYF.

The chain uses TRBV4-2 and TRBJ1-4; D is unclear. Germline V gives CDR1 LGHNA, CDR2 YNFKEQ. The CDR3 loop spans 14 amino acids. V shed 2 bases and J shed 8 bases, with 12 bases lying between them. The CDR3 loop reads CASSQSTVEEKLFF. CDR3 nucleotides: TGTGCCAGCAGCCAATCAACAGTAGAGGAAAAACTGTTTTTT.

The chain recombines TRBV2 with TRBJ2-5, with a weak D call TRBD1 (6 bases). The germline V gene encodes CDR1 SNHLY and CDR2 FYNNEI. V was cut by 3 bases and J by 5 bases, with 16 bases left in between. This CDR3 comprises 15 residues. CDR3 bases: TGTGCCAGCAGTGATGTGTCAGGGGTTGTGGAGACCCAGTACTTC. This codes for CASSDVSGVVETQYF.

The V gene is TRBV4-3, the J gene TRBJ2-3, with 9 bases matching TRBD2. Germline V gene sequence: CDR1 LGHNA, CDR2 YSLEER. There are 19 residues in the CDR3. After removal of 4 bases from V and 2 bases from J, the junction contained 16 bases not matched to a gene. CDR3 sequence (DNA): TGCGCCAGCAGCCGGGATCCCGGGACTAGCCGAACGCACACAGATACGCAGTATTTT. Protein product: CASSRDPGTSRTHTDTQYF.

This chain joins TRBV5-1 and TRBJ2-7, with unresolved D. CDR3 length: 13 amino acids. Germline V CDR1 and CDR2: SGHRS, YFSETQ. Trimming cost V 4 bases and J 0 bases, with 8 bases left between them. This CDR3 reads CASSALGSYEQYF. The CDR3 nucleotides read TGCGCCAGCAGCGCCCTCGGCTCCTACGAGCAGTACTTC.